These T cell receptor beta chains were read from a single sample in a study of shared clonotypes between healthy human individuals. Sequencing was performed with immunoSEQ multiplex PCR; in TCRdb, only in-frame clones are kept and a portion is missing. The top ten hold around 0.1% of the sample, which has around 610,000 clones, roughly 96% seen once. The specimen sequenced was naive CD8+ T cells sorted from blood. All receptors derive from a woman in her thirties in good health. CDR3s include the opening cysteine and the closing phenylalanine or tryptophan. The D gene is left open where the match is weak. Clone size, where shown, is once, few, many, or a class for clones that have expanded.

>TRBV13|.|TRBJ1-3|.
CASSFYRDLEDTIYF
TGTGCCAGCAGCTTCTATCGGGACCTAGAGGACACCATATATTTT
>TRBV2|.|TRBJ2-7|TRBD2
CASSASGELYFSYEQYF
TGTGCCAGCAGTGCTAGCGGGGAGCTCTACTTCTCCTACGAGCAGTACTTC
>TRBV4-1|.|TRBJ2-5|.
CASSQVVGQETQYF
TGCGCCAGCAGCCAAGTGGTCGGGCAAGAGACCCAGTACTTC
>TRBV6-1|.|TRBJ1-2|.
CASIQGGYGYTF
TGTGCCAGCATTCAGGGAGGCTATGGCTACACCTTC
>TRBV27|once|TRBJ2-3|.
CASSLREGTQYF
TGTGCCAGCAGTCTTCGGGAAGGTACGCAGTATTTT
>TRBV11-2|.|TRBJ2-7|TRBD1
CASSLFSRGQGPGEQYF
TGTGCCAGCAGCTTATTCTCCCGAGGACAGGGGCCGGGCGAGCAGTACTTC
>TRBV2|.|TRBJ1-1|.
CASSETWGRNTEAFF
TGTGCCAGCAGTGAAACTTGGGGTAGGAACACTGAAGCTTTCTTT
>TRBV7-7|.|TRBJ2-2|TRBD1
CASSLGQGAMGTGELFF
TGTGCCAGCAGCTTAGGACAGGGGGCGATGGGGACCGGGGAGCTGTTTTTT
>TRBV28|.|TRBJ2-7|TRBD2
CASSLALAGGYEQYF
TGTGCCAGCAGTTTAGCGCTAGCGGGGGGCTACGAGCAGTACTTC
>TRBV13|.|TRBJ2-2|.
CASSPRGEPTGELFF
TGTGCCAGCAGCCCGAGGGGTGAGCCCACCGGGGAGCTGTTTTTT
>TRBV5-4|.|TRBJ2-1|.
CASSFGGGEQFF
TGTGCCAGCAGCTTCGGGGGCGGTGAGCAGTTCTTC
>TRBV9|.|TRBJ2-2|TRBD2
CASSVVGVTSEFHGELFF
TGTGCCAGCAGCGTAGTGGGGGTGACTAGCGAATTTCATGGGGAGCTGTTTTTT
>TRBV4-1|.|TRBJ2-7|.
CASSQVASDWGEQYF
TGCGCCAGCAGCCAAGTAGCTAGCGATTGGGGCGAGCAGTACTTC
>TRBV28|.|TRBJ2-7|.
CASSLTGSSYEQYF
TGTGCCAGCAGTTTAACGGGGAGCTCCTACGAGCAGTACTTC
>TRBV4-2|.|TRBJ2-3|TRBD2
CASSQRGRVVGGRADDTQYF
TGTGCCAGCAGCCAACGGGGCAGGGTGGTAGGAGGGAGGGCCGATGATACGCAGTATTTT
>TRBV6-5|once|TRBJ2-1|TRBD2
CASSSELAGGECEQFF
TGTGCCAGCAGTTCTGAACTAGCGGGGGGGGAGTGTGAGCAGTTCTTC
>TRBV30|.|TRBJ2-1|TRBD2
CAWSVGLGHNEQFF
TGTGCCTGGAGTGTTGGACTAGGTCACAATGAGCAGTTCTTC
>TRBV7-8|.|TRBJ1-1|.
CASSLVVGGNTEAFF
TGTGCCAGCAGCTTAGTAGTGGGGGGGAACACTGAAGCTTTCTTT
>TRBV12-5|.|TRBJ1-2|.
CASGPGNNYGYTF
TGTGCTAGTGGTCCCGGCAATAACTATGGCTACACCTTC
>TRBV27|.|TRBJ2-7|.
CASSFGGGVGEQYF
TGTGCCAGCAGTTTTGGAGGGGGGGTCGGCGAGCAGTACTTC
>TRBV5-4|once|TRBJ2-1|.
CACVRTGYNEQFF
TGTGCCTGTGTTCGAACGGGGTACAATGAGCAGTTCTTC
>TRBV19|.|TRBJ2-6|.
CASSIVGGANVLTF
TGTGCCAGTAGTATAGTAGGAGGGGCCAACGTCCTGACTTTC
>TRBV27|.|TRBJ2-7|TRBD1
CASRLSVRTGFYEQYF
TGTGCCAGCAGATTGTCCGTAAGGACAGGGTTTTACGAGCAGTACTTC
>TRBV5-6|.|TRBJ2-7|.
CASSLGGAGSEQYF
TGTGCCAGCAGCTTGGGGGGGGCTGGGTCCGAGCAGTACTTC
>TRBV7-9|.|TRBJ2-3|.
CASSLARGRSTDTQYF
TGTGCCAGCAGCTTAGCGCGGGGCAGAAGCACAGATACGCAGTATTTT
>TRBV2|.|TRBJ2-7|.
CASSEGPVLVYEQYF
TGTGCCAGCAGTGAAGGTCCAGTCTTGGTCTACGAGCAGTACTTC
>TRBV5-6|.|TRBJ2-3|TRBD2
CASSLGLEADTQYF
TGTGCCAGCAGCTTAGGACTAGAGGCAGATACGCAGTATTTT
>TRBV6-1|.|TRBJ2-7|.
CASPEIGPEQYF
TGTGCCAGCCCCGAGATAGGTCCCGAGCAGTACTTC
>TRBV14|.|TRBJ2-1|.
CASSQKSGTISRDNEQFF
TGTGCCAGCAGCCAAAAGTCCGGGACCATCAGTCGCGACAATGAGCAGTTCTTC
>TRBV11-2|.|TRBJ2-5|TRBD2
CASSYSSGRAAETQYF
TGTGCCAGCAGCTACTCTAGCGGGAGGGCCGCAGAGACCCAGTACTTC
>TRBV14|.|TRBJ2-7|TRBD1
CASSRTGFAYEQYF
TGTGCCAGCAGCCGGACAGGGTTCGCCTACGAGCAGTACTTC
>TRBV9|.|TRBJ2-5|TRBD2
CASSPGGRKETQYF
TGTGCCAGCAGCCCGGGAGGGCGGAAAGAGACCCAGTACTTC
>TRBV5-1|.|TRBJ2-1|.
CASSLWGGDNEQFF
TGCGCCAGCAGCCTCTGGGGCGGAGACAATGAGCAGTTCTTC
>TRBV29-1|once|TRBJ2-7|TRBD1
CSVRQEPGGSTYEQYF
TGCAGCGTTAGGCAGGAACCAGGGGGTTCCACTTACGAGCAGTACTTC
>TRBV5-6|once|TRBJ1-6|.
CASSQSTWRGSPLHF
TGTGCCAGCAGCCAATCGACGTGGAGGGGTTCACCCCTCCACTTT
>TRBV6-6|.|TRBJ2-1|.
CASSYYPSSYNEQFF
TGTGCCAGCAGTTATTATCCGAGCTCCTACAATGAGCAGTTCTTC
>TRBV9|few|TRBJ1-1|.
CASSALMLGTEAFF
TGTGCCAGCAGCGCCCTAATGCTGGGCACTGAAGCTTTCTTT
>TRBV4-2|.|TRBJ2-1|TRBD2
CASSRLAGGPGDEQFF
TGTGCCAGCAGCCGCCTAGCGGGAGGGCCTGGGGATGAGCAGTTCTTC
>TRBV5-6|.|TRBJ2-2|.
CASSLGNTGELFF
TGTGCCAGCAGCTTGGGGAACACCGGGGAGCTGTTTTTT
>TRBV27|.|TRBJ2-5|.
CASSLSASQETQYF
TGTGCCAGCAGTTTATCGGCATCCCAAGAGACCCAGTACTTC
>TRBV5-1|.|TRBJ2-7|.
CASSLDHPWGLDYEQYF
TGCGCCAGCAGCTTGGACCACCCGTGGGGGCTAGATTACGAGCAGTACTTC